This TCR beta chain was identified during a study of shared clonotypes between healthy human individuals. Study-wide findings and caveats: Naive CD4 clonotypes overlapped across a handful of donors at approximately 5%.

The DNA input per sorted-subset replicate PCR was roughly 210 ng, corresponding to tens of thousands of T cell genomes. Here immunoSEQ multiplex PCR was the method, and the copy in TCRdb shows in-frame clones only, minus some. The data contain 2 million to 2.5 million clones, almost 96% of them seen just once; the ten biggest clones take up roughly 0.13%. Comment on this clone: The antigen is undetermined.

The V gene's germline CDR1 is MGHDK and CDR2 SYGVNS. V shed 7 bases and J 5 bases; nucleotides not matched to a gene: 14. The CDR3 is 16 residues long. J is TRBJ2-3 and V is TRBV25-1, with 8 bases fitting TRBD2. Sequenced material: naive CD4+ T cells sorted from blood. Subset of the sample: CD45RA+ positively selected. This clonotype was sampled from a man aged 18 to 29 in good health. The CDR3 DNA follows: TGTGCCAGCACCGACACTAGCGGCAACAACCTAGATACGCAGTATTTT. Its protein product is CASTDTSGNNLDTQYF.